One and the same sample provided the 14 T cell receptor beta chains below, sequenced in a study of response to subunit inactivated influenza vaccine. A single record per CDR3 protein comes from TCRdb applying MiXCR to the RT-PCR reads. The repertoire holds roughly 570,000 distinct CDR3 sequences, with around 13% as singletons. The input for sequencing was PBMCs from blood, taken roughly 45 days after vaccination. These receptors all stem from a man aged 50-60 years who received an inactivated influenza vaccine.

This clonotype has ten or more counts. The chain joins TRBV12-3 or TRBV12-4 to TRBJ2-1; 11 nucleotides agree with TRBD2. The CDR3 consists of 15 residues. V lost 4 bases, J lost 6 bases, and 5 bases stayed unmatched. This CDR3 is CASSSRLAGRNEQFF. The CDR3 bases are TGTGCCAGCAGTTCCCGACTAGCGGGGCGCAATGAGCAGTTCTTC.

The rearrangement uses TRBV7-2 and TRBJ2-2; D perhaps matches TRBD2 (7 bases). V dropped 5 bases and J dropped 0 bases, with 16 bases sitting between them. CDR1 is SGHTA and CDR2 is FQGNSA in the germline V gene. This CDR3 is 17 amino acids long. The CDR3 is CASSPRRGGANTGELFF. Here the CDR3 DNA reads TGTGCCAGCAGCCCGAGAAGGGGGGGCGCGAACACCGGGGAGCTGTTTTTT.

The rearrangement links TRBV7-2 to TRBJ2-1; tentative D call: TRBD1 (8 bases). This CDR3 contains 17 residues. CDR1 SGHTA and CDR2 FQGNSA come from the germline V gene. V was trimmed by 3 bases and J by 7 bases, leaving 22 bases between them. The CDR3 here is CASSFSSTGGGRNEQFF. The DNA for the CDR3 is TGTGCCAGCAGCTTCTCATCAACAGGGGGGGGGAGGAATGAGCAGTTCTTC. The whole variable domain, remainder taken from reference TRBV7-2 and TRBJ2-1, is GAGVSQSPSNKVTEKGKDVELRCDPISGHTALYWYRQSLGQGLEFLIYFQGNSAPDKSGLPSDRFSAERTGGSVSTLTIQRTQQEDSAVYLCASSFSSTGGGRNEQFFGPGTRLTVL.

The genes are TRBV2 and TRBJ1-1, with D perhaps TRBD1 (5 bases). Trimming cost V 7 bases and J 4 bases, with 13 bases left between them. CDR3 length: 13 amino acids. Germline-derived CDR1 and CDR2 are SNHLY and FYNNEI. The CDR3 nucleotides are TGTGCCAGCACCCAGGGATTAGGCACTGAAGCTTTCTTT. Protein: CASTQGLGTEAFF.

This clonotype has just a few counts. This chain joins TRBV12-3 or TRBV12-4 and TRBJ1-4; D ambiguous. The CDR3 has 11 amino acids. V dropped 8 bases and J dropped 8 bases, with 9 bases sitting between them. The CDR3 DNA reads TGTGCCAGCGCTCGGAGCGAAAAACTGTTTTTT. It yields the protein CASARSEKLFF.

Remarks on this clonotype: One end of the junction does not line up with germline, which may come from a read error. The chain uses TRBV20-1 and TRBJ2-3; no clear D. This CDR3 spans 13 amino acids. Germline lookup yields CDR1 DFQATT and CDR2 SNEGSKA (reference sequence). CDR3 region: CSAIHGYTDTHYF. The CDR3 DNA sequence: TGCAGTGCTATTCACGGATACACAGATACGCATTATTTT.

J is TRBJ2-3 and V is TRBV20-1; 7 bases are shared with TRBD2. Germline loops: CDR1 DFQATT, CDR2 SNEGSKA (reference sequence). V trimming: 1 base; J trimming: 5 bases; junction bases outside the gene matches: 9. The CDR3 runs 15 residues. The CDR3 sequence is CSARVPSGHIDTQYF. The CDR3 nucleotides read TGCAGTGCTAGAGTGCCTAGCGGTCACATAGATACGCAGTATTTT.

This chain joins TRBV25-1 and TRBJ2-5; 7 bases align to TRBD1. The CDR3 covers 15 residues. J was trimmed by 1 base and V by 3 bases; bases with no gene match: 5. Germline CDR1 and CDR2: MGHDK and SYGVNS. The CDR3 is CASSDLGQFQETQYF. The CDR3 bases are TGTGCCAGCAGTGATCTGGGACAGTTCCAAGAGACCCAGTACTTC.

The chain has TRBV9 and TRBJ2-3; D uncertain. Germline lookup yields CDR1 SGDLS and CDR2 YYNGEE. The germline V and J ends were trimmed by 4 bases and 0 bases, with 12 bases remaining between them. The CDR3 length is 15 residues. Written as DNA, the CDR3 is TGTGCCAGCAGCCCCTGGGTGGGGAGCACAGATACGCAGTATTTT. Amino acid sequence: CASSPWVGSTDTQYF. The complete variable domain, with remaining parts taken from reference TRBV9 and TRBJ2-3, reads DSGVTQTPKHLITATGQRVTLRCSPRSGDLSVYWYQQSLDQGLQFLIQYYNGEERAKGNILERFSAQQFPDLHSELNLSSLELGDSALYFCASSPWVGSTDTQYFGPGTRLTVL.

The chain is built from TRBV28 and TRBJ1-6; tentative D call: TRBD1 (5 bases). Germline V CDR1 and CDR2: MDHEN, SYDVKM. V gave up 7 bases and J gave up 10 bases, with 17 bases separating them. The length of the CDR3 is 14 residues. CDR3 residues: CASTPTGRSSPLHF. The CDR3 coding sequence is TGTGCCAGCACCCCGACGGGGCGGAGCTCACCCCTCCACTTT. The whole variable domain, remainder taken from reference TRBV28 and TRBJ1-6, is DVKVTQSSRYLVKRTGEKVFLECVQDMDHENMFWYRQDPGLGLRLIYFSYDVKMKEKGDIPEGYSVSREKKERFSLILESASTNQTSMYLCASTPTGRSSPLHFGNGTRLTVT.

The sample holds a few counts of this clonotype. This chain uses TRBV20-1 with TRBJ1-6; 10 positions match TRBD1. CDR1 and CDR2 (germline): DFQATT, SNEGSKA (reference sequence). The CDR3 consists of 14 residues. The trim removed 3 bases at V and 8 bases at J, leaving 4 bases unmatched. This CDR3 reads CSARTGTGDSPLHF. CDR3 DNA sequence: TGCAGTGCTAGGACCGGGACAGGGGATTCACCCCTCCACTTT.

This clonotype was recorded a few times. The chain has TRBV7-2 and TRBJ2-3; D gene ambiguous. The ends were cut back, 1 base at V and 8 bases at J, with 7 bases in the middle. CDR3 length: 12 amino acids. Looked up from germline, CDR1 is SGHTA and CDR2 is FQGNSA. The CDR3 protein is CASSLEWGTQYF. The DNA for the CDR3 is TGTGCCAGCAGCTTAGAGTGGGGTACGCAGTATTTT.

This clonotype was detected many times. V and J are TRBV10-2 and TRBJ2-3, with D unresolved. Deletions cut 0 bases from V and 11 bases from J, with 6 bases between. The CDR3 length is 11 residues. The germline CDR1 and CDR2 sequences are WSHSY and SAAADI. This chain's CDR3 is CASSESGLQYF. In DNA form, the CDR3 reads TGCGCCAGCAGTGAGTCGGGTTTGCAGTATTTT.

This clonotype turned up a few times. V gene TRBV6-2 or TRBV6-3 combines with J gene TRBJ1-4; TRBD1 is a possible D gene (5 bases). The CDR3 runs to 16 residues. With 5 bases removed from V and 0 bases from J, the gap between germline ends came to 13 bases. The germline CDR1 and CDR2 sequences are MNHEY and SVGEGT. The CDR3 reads CASSLGGIATNEKLFF. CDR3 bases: TGTGCCAGCAGTCTCGGGGGAATTGCAACTAATGAAAAACTGTTTTTT.